This TCR beta chain was captured by sequencing in a study of blood T cell repertoires in COVID-19. Study summary: Samples came from the United States, Italy and Spain, spanning acute and convalescent COVID-19. The cDNA or gDNA used as material had been derived from T cells, B-cell-depleted T cells, or PBMCs.

In its sample, this clone was seen once. Authors' methods: Estimation of nucleated cell counts relied on the amplification of reference gene primers. Repertoires were generated with immunoSEQ multiplex PCR, while TCRdb's copy carries only in-frame clones and drops some. V, J and clone size derive from that table, while D and trimming were established from the DNA sequence. The table shows some 180,000 clones, with more than 75% occurring only once. This TCR came from a man between 45 and 60 years old who had recovered from COVID-19. Sample: peripheral blood.

The CDR3 here is CSAAGQEVSYEQYF. The DNA for the CDR3 is TGCAGCGCCGCGGGACAGGAGGTATCCTACGAGCAGTACTTC. The chain joins TRBV29-1 to TRBJ2-7, with 8 bases fitting TRBD1. V dropped 7 bases and J dropped 1; count of bases not matched to a gene: 9. The germline V gene has CDR1 SQVTM and CDR2 ANQGSEA. The CDR3 contains 14 residues.